Only a few counts were recorded for the clone carrying this T cell receptor (beta chain). Its cognate antigen is unknown. The CDR3 covers 15 residues. CDR1 is MNHEY, CDR2 SVGAGI, per germline. Trimming removed 2 bases from V and 3 bases from J, with 13 bases in between. The sample belongs to a study of cytomegalovirus exposure and HLA in healthy donors. Overall study results and limits: Some V segments (TRBV6-2 and TRBV6-3 among them) were excluded as indistinguishable.

Vbeta (60) and Jbeta (13) primers were used in the PCR. Here immunoSEQ multiplex PCR was the method, and the copy in TCRdb shows in-frame clones only, minus some. The data show about 190,000 clones, with 60% to 80% seen just once and 3% to 3.5% held by the top ten. The TCR was taken from a woman younger than 45 in good health and CMV-seropositive. The rearrangement links TRBV6-5 to TRBJ1-1; tentative D call: TRBD1 (6 bases). Sample: PBMCs. The CDR3, as DNA: TGTGCCAGCAGTTACAGAACAGGGTGGGACACTGAAGCTTTCTTT. It yields the protein CASSYRTGWDTEAFF.